The clone carrying this T cell receptor (beta chain) was seen only a few times. Its antigen is still unknown. The junction and the germline gene differ at one end; a read error may be behind it. The record originates from a study of cytomegalovirus exposure and HLA in healthy donors. General study results and limits: Association of a missense DCLRE1C variant with TCR beta V- and J-gene trimming was reported in a later analysis. HLA allele associations emerged for around 16,000 TCR beta sequences in a later analysis, at 0.05 false discovery rate. Rare sequences made up most TCRs, while some public TCRs were found in many donors. The study recorded 150 to 200 TCR beta chains that were cytomegalovirus-associated.

PCR primers comprised 60 Vbeta and 13 Jbeta primers. The method was immunoSEQ multiplex PCR; TCRdb's version includes in-frame clones alone and lacks a portion of them. The repertoire holds some 130,000 clones, with around 80% as singletons. This sequence was found in a man under 40 in good health and CMV-seronegative. Sequencing was performed on PBMCs.

CDR3 amino acids: CSSSLRDTRAFF. Here the CDR3 DNA reads TGTTCCAGCAGCTTAAGGGACACCCGAGCTTTCTTT. The chain carries TRBV7-9 and TRBJ1-1; the D gene is possibly TRBD1 (6 bases). Per the germline V gene, CDR1 is SEHNR and CDR2 is FQNEAQ (reference sequence). The CDR3 covers 12 residues.